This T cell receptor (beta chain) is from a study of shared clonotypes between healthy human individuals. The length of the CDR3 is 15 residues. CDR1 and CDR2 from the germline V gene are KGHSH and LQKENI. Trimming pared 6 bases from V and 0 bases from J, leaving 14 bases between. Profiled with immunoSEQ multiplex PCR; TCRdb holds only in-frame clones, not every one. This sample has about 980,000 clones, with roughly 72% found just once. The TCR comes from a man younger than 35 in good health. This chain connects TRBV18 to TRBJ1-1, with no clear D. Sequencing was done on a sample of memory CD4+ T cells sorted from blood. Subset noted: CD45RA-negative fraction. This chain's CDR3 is CASSLEGIMNTEAFF. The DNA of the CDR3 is TGTGCCAGCTCCCTTGAGGGTATTATGAACACTGAAGCTTTCTTT. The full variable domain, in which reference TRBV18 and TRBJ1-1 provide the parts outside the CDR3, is NAGVMQNPRHLVRRRGQEARLRCSPMKGHSHVYWYRQLPEEGLKFMVYLQKENIIDESGMPKERFSAEFPKEGPSILRIQQVVRGDSAAYFCASSLEGIMNTEAFFGQGTRLTVV.